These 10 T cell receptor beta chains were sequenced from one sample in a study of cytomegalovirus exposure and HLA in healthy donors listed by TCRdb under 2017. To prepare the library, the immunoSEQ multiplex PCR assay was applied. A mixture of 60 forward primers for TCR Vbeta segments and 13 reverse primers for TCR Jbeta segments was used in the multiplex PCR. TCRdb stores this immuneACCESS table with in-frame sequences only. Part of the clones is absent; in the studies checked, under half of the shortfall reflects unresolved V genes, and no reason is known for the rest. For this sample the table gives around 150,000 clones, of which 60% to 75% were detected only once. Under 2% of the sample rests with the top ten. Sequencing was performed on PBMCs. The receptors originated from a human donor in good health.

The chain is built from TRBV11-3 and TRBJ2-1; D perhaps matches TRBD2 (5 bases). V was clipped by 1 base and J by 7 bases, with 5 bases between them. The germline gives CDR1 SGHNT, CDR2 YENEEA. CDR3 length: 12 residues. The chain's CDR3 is CASSLGTNEQFF. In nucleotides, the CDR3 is TGTGCCAGCAGCTTAGGGACTAATGAGCAGTTCTTC.

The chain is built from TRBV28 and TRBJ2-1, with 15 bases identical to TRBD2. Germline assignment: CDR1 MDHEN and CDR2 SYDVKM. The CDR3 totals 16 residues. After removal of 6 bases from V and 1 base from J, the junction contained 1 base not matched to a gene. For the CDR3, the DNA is TGTGCCAGCAGGGGGACTAGCGGGAGGTCCTACAATGAGCAGTTCTTC. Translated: CASRGTSGRSYNEQFF.

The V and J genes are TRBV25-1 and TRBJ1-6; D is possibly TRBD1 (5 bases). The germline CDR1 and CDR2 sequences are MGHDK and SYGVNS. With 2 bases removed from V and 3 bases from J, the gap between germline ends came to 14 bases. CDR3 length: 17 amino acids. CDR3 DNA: TGTGCCAGCAGTGAAGAAACAGGCATAATCTATAATTCACCCCTCCACTTT. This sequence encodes CASSEETGIIYNSPLHF.

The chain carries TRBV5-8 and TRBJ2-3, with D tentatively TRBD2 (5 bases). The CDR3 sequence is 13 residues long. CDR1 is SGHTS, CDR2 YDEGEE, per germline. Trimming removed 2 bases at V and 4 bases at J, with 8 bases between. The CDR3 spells CASSLGGSDTQYF. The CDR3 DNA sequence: TGTGCCAGCAGCTTAGGAGGTTCAGATACGCAGTATTTT.

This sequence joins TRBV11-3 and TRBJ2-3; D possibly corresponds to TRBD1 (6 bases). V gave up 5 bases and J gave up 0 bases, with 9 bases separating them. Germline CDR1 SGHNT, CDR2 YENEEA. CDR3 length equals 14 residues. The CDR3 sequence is CASSPQGSTDTQYF. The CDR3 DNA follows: TGTGCCAGCAGCCCGCAGGGGAGCACAGATACGCAGTATTTT. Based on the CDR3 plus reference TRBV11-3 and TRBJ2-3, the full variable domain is EAGVVQSPRYKIIEKKQPVAFWCNPISGHNTLYWYLQNLGQGPELLIRYENEEAVDDSQLPKDRFSAERLKGVDSTLKIQPAELGDSAVYLCASSPQGSTDTQYFGPGTRLTVL.

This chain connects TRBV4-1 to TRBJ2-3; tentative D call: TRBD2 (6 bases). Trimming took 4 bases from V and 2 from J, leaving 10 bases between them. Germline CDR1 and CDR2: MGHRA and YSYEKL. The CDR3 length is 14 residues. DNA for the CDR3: TGCGCCAGCAGCCTGGGACTTCTCACAGATACGCAGTATTTT. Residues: CASSLGLLTDTQYF.

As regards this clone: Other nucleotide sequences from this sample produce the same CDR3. The chain's CDR3 is CASSQDSGQGNEQYF. CDR3 in DNA: TGCGCCAGCAGCCAGGATTCGGGACAGGGTAACGAGCAGTACTTC. V and J are TRBV4-1 and TRBJ2-7, with TRBD1 matching over 9 bases. CDR1 and CDR2 from the germline V gene are MGHRA and YSYEKL. Trimming removed 3 bases from V and 5 bases from J; junction bases left unmatched: 8. The CDR3 has 15 residues.

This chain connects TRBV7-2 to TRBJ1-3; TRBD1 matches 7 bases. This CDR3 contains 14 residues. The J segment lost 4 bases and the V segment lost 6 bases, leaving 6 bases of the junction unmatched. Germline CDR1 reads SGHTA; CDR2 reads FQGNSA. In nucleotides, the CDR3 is TGTGCCAGCAGTAAACAGGGGTCGGGAAACACCATATATTTT. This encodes CASSKQGSGNTIYF.

The CDR3 sequence is CASSRGTSGRSRVETQYF. DNA of the CDR3: TGCGCCAGCAGCCGCGGGACTAGCGGGAGGTCAAGGGTGGAGACCCAGTACTTC. The chain carries TRBV5-1 and TRBJ2-5, with 15 bases identical to TRBD2. The V gene end was trimmed by 4 bases and the J gene end by 5 bases; junction bases not matched to a gene: 12. CDR3 length: 18 amino acids. Germline assignment: CDR1 SGHRS and CDR2 YFSETQ.

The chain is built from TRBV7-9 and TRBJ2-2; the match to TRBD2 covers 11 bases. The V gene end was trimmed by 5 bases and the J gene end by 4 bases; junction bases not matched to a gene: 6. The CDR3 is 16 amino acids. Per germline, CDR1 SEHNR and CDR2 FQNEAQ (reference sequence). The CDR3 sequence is CASSPIAGGSTGELFF. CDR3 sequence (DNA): TGTGCCAGCAGCCCTATAGCGGGAGGGAGCACCGGGGAGCTGTTTTTT.